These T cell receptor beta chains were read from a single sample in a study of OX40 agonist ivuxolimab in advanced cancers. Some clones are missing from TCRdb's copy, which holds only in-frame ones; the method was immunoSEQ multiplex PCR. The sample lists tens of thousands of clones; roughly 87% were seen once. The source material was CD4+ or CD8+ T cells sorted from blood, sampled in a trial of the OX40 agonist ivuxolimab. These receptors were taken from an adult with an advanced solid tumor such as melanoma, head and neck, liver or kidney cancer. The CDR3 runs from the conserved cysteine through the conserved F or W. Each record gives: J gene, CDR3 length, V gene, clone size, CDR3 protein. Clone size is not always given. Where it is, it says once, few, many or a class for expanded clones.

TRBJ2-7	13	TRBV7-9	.	CASSAGTGVEQYF
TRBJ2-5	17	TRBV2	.	CASLGGTSGIVQETQYF
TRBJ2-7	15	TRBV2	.	CASSGPGQGSYEQYF
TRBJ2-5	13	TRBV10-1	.	CASSRGDGETQYF
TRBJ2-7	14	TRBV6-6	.	CASSFREVGYEQYF
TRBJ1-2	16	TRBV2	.	CASSEIGQPGGYGYTF
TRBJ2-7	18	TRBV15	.	CATSRDLSGGGIIYEQYF
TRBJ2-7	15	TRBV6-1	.	CASSDRRQPAGEQYF
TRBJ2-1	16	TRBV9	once	CASSPGTASSYNEQFF
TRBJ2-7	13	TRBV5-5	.	CASSARSSYEQYF
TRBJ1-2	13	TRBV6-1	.	CASSYSGVGGYTF
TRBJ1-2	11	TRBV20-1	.	CSAESPGGYTF
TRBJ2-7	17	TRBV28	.	CASSLPGPRTAFYEQYF
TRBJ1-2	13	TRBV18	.	CASSPRDSDGYTF
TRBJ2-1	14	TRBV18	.	CASSPDRGYNEQFF
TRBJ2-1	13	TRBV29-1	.	CSVASASYNEQFF
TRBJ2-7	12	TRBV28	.	CASSHGTSEQYF
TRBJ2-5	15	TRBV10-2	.	CASRYGRDLQETQYF
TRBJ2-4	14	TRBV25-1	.	CASSGRTVENIQYF
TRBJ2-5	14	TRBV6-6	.	CASRGLAEKETQYF
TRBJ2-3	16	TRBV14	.	CASSPVRWGGTDTQYF
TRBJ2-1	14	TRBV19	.	CASSRGPGFNEQFF
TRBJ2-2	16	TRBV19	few	CASSVLAGGETGELFF
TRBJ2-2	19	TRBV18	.	CASSPMAGLAGANTGELFF
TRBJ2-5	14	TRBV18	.	CASSPGAQQETQYF